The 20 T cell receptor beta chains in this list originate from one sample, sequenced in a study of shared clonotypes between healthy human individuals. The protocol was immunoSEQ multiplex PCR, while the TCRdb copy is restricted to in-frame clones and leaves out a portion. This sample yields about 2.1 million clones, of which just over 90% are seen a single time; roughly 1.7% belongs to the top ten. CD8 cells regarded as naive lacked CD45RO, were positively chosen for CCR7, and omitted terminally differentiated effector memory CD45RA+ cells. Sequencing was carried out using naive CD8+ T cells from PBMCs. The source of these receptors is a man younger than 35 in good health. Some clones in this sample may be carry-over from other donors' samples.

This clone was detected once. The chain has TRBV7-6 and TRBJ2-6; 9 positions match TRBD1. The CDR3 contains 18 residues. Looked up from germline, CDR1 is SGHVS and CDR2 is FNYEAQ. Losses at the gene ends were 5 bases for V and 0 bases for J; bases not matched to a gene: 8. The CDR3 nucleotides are TGTGCCAGCAGCCCTTTTCCGGGACAGGGCTCTGGGGCCAACGTCCTGACTTTC. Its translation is CASSPFPGQGSGANVLTF.

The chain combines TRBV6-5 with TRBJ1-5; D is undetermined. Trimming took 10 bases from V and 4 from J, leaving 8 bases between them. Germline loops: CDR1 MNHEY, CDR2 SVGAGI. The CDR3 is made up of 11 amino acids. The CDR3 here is CATGSNQPQHF. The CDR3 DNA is TGTGCCACAGGATCGAATCAGCCCCAGCATTTT.

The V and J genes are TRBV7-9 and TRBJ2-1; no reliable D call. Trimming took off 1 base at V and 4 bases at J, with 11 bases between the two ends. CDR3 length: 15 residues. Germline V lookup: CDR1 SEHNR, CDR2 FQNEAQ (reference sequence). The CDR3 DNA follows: TGTGCCAGCAGCTTAGTCCAGCCGTCTTACAATGAGCAGTTCTTC. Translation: CASSLVQPSYNEQFF.

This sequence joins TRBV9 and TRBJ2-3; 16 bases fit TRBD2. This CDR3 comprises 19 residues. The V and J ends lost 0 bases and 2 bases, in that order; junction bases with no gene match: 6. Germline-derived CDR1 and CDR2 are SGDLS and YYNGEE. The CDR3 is CASSVEGTSGRGLTDTQYF. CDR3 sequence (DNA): TGTGCCAGCAGCGTAGAGGGGACTAGCGGGAGGGGCCTCACAGATACGCAGTATTTT.

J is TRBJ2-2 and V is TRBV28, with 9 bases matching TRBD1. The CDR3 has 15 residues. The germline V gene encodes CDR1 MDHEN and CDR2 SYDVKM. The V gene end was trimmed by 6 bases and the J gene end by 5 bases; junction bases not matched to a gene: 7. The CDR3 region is CASRTDRGVTGELFF. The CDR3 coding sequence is TGTGCCAGCAGGACGGACAGGGGAGTAACCGGGGAGCTGTTTTTT.

The CDR3 reads CASSPGANTGELFF. The CDR3 nucleotides are TGTGCCAGCAGCCCCGGGGCGAACACCGGGGAGCTGTTTTTT. This rearrangement joins TRBV5-6 to TRBJ2-2, with D possibly TRBD2 on 5 matching bases. This CDR3 region has 14 residues. Germline CDR1 reads SGHDT; CDR2 reads YYEEEE. V was shortened by 4 bases and J by 0 bases, with 7 bases between the two germline ends.

CDR3 amino acids: CATSSLPAYEQYF. Here the CDR3 DNA reads TGTGCCACCAGCTCCCTTCCCGCCTACGAGCAGTACTTC. V is TRBV15 and J is TRBJ2-7; D unresolved. V was shortened by 5 bases and J by 2 bases, with 10 bases between the two germline ends. CDR1 is LNHNV and CDR2 is YYDKDF in the germline V gene (reference sequence). The CDR3 is made up of 13 amino acids.

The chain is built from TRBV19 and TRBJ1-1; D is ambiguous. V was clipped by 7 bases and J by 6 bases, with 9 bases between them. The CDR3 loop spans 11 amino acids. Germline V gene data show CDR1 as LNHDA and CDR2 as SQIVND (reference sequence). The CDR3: CASTLGAEAFF. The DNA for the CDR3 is TGTGCCAGTACCCTTGGGGCTGAAGCTTTCTTT.

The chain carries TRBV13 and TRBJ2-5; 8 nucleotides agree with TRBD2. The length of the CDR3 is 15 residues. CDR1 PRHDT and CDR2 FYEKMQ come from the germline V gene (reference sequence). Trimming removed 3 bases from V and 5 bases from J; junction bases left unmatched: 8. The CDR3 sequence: CASSFGGEGPETQYF. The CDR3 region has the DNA TGTGCCAGCAGCTTCGGGGGGGAGGGCCCCGAGACCCAGTACTTC.

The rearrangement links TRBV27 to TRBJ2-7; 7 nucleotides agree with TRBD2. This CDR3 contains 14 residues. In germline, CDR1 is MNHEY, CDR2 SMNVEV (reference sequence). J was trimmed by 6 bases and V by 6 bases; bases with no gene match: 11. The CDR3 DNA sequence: TGTGCCAGCAGGCCCGTTCTAGCGGTTCCCGAGCAGTACTTC. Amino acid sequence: CASRPVLAVPEQYF.

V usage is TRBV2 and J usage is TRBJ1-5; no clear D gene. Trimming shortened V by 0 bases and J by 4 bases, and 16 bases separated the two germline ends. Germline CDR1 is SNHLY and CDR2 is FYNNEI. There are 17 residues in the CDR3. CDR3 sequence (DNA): TGTGCCAGCAGTGAAGCACGTGGAGGACGGGGAAATCAGCCCCAGCATTTT. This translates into CASSEARGGRGNQPQHF.

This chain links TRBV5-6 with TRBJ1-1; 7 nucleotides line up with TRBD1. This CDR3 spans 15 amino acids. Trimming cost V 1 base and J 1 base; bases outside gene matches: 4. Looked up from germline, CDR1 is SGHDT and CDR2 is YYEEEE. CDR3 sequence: CASSLSGGSNTEAFF. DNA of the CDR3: TGTGCCAGCAGCTTGTCAGGGGGTTCGAACACTGAAGCTTTCTTT.

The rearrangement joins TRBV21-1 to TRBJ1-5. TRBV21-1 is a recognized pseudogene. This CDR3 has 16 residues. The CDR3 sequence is CASSTGSCYSNQPQHF. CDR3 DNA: TGTGCCAGCAGTACGGGCAGTTGTTATAGCAATCAGCCCCAGCATTTT.

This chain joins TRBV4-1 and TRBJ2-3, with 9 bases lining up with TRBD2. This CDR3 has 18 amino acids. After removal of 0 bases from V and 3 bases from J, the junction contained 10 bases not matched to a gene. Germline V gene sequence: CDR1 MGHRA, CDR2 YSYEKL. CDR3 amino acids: CASSQEALAGEFTDTQYF. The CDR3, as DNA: TGCGCCAGCAGCCAAGAGGCCTTAGCGGGAGAATTTACAGATACGCAGTATTTT.

DNA of the CDR3: TGTGCCAGCAGCTTAAAACCCGGGACAGGGGGCAAGGTTGAAGCTTTCTTT. Amino acids: CASSLKPGTGGKVEAFF. The chain joins TRBV7-3 to TRBJ1-1; 12 nucleotides line up with TRBD1. This CDR3 is built from 17 residues. The germline V gene encodes CDR1 SGHTA and CDR2 FQGTGA. Trimming took 1 base from V and 7 from J; bases not matched to a gene: 10.

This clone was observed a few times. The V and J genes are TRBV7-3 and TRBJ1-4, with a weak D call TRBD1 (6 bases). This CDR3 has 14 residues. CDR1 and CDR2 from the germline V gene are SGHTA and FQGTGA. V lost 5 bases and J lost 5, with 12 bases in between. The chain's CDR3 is CASSHTGTNEKLFF. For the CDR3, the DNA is TGTGCCAGCAGCCATACAGGGACCAATGAAAAACTGTTTTTT. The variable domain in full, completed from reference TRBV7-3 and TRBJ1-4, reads GAGVSQTPSNKVTEKGKYVELRCDPISGHTALYWYRQSLGQGPEFLIYFQGTGAADDSGLPNDRFFAVRPEGSVSTLKIQRTERGDSAVYLCASSHTGTNEKLFFGSGTQLSVL.

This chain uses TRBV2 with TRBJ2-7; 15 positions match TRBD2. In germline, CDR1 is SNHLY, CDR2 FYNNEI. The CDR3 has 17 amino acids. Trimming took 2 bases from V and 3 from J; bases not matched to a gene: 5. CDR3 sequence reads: CASSELGLAGGDYEQYF. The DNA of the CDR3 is TGTGCCAGCAGTGAATTGGGACTAGCGGGAGGAGACTACGAGCAGTACTTC.

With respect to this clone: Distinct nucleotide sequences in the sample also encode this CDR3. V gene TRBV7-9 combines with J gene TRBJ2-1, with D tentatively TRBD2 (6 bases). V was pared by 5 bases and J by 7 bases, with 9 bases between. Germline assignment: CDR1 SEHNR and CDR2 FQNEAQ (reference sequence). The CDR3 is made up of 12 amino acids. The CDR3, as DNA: TGTGCCAGCAGCCTCGGGAGTAATGAGCAGTTCTTC. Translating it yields CASSLGSNEQFF. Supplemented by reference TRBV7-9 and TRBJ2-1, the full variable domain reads DTGVSQNPRHKITKRGQNVTFRCDPISEHNRLYWYRQTLGQGPEFLTYFQNEAQLEKSRLLSDRFSAERPKGSFSTLEIQRTEQGDSAMYLCASSLGSNEQFFGPGTRLTVL.

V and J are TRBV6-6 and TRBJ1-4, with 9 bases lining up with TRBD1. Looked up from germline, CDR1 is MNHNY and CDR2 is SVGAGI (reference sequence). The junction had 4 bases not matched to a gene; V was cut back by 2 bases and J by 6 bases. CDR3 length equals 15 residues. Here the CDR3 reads CASSYVGDRDEKLFF. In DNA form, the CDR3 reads TGTGCCAGCAGTTACGTAGGGGACAGGGATGAAAAACTGTTTTTT.

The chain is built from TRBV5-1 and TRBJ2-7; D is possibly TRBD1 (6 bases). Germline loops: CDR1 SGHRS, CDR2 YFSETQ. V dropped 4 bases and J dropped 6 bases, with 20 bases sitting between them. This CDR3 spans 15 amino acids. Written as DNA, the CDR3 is TGCGCCAGCAGCCGCACCGCACAGGGTTTGGGCGAGCAGTACTTC. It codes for CASSRTAQGLGEQYF.